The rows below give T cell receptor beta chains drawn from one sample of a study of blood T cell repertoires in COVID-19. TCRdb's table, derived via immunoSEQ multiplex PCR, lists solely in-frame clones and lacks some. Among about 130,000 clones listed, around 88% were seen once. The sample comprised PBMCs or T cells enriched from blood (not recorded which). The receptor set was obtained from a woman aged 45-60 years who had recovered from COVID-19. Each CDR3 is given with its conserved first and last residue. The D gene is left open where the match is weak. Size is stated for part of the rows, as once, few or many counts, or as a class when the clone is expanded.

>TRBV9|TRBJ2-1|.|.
TGTGCCAGCAGCGCGCAGGGGCCTCCCTCCTACAATGAGCAGTTCTTC
CASSAQGPPSYNEQFF
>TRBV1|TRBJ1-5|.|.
TGCACCAGCAGCCTCCTACAGGGGGCCGAGGATCAGCCCCAGCATTTT
CTSSLLQGAEDQPQHF
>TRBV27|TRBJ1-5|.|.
TGTGCCAGCAGTTCAACCCAGGGAACGATCGGTCAGCCCCAGCATTTT
CASSSTQGTIGQPQHF
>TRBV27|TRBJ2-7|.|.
TGTGCCAGCAGTCCCCCGGGGGACGAGCAGTACTTC
CASSPPGDEQYF
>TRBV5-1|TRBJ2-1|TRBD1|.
TGCGCCAGCAGCTCGGGACAGGAACTCGGGGTCGATGAGCAGTTCTTC
CASSSGQELGVDEQFF
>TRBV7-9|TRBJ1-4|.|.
TGTGCCAGCAGCTTATCAGGGGTGACTAATGAAAAACTGTTTTTT
CASSLSGVTNEKLFF
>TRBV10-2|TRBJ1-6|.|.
TGCGCCAGCAGAGACGGGCCGGGGGGATCATCCTATAATTCACCCCTCCACTTT
CASRDGPGGSSYNSPLHF
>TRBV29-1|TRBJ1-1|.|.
TGCAGCGTCGCCGCTTGGAGGAACACTGAAGCTTTCTTT
CSVAAWRNTEAFF
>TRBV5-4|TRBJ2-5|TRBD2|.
TGTGCCAGCAGCTCGCCCTCTAGCGGGGGGGCCCTGGGAGAGACCCAGTACTTC
CASSSPSSGGALGETQYF
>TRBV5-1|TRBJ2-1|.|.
TGCGCCAGCAGCTGGGCCCTCGGGGGGCTAGGGAATGAGCAGTTCTTC
CASSWALGGLGNEQFF
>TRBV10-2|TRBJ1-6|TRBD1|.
TGCGCCAGCAGTGAAGGGACAGGGCAATACTCACCCCTCCACTTT
CASSEGTGQYSPLHF
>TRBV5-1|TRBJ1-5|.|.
TGCGCCAGCAGCTTGGATCGGAGCGCAGGGTGTAGCAATCAGCCCCAGCATTTT
CASSLDRSAGCSNQPQHF
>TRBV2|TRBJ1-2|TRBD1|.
TGTGCCAGCATCAAGGACAGGGGAAGCGGTGGCTACACCTTC
CASIKDRGSGGYTF
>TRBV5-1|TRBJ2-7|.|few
TGCGCCAGCAGCTTGGACAACTACGAGCAGTACTTC
CASSLDNYEQYF
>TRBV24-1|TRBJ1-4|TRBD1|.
TGTGCCACCAGTGATTTGCGCAGGGGGAACGAAAAACTGTTTTTT
CATSDLRRGNEKLFF
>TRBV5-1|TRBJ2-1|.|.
TGCGCCAGCAGCGGGCAGGGGTTCAATGAGCAGTTCTTC
CASSGQGFNEQFF
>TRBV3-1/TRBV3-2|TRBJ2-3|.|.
TGTGCCAGCAGCCAAGAGACTAGCACAGATACGCAGTATTTT
CASSQETSTDTQYF
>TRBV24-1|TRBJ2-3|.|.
TGTGCCACCAGTGACCCGACTAGCACAGATACGCAGTATTTT
CATSDPTSTDTQYF
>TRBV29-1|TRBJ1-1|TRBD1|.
TGCAGCGTTGAATTCCCCCAGGGGGCTCACACTGAAGCTTTCTTT
CSVEFPQGAHTEAFF
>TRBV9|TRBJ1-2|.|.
TGTGCCAGCAGCGTAGTCCCAGACAGCAGCTATGGCTACACCTTC
CASSVVPDSSYGYTF
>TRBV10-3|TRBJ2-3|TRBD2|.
TGTGCCATCAGTGAGTCCCTAGTAGCGGGGTCCACAGATACGCAGTATTTT
CAISESLVAGSTDTQYF
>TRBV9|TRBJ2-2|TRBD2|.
TGTGCCAGCAGCGTAGTATCTAGCGGGGGCGGGGAGCTGTTTTTT
CASSVVSSGGGELFF
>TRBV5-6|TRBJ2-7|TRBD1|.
TGTGCCAGCAGCTTAGCCGCCGGGACAGGTGAGCAGTACTTC
CASSLAAGTGEQYF
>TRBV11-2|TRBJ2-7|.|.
TGTGCCAGCAGCCCGCTTACAGGCTCCCTTTCCTACGAGCAGTACTTC
CASSPLTGSLSYEQYF
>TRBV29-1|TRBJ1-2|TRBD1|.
TGCAGCGTTGACCTAGGTACAGGGGGAGGCGGCTACACCTTC
CSVDLGTGGGGYTF
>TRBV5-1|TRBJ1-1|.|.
TGCGCCAGCAGGGCAGATGCGAACACTGAAGCTTTCTTT
CASRADANTEAFF
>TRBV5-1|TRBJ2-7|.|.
TGCGCCAGCAGCTTACAACAGGACTACGAGCAGTACTTC
CASSLQQDYEQYF
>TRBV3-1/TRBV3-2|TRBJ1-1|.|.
TGTGCCACTTCGCCAGGGCCCTACAACACTGAAGCTTTCTTT
CATSPGPYNTEAFF
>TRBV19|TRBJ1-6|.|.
TGTGCCAGTAGTAAGATCGGCGAGGGTGCAAATTCACCCCTCCACTTT
CASSKIGEGANSPLHF
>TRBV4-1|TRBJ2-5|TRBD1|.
TGCGCCAGCATCCGAGGACAGGAGGAGACCCAGTACTTC
CASIRGQEETQYF
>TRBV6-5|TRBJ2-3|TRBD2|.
TGTGCCAGCAGCCTCGGGACTAGCGGCACAGATACGCAGTATTTT
CASSLGTSGTDTQYF
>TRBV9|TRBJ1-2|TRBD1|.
TGTGCCAGCAGCCCAGCGGGGGGCAGGGGGGACAACTATGGCTACACCTTC
CASSPAGGRGDNYGYTF
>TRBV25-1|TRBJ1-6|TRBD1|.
TGTGCCAGCGGGACAGGGTATAATTCACCCCTCCACTTT
CASGTGYNSPLHF
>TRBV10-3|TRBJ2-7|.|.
TGTGCCATCAGGGTAGGGTCAGGGTATCTCTACGAGCAGTACTTC
CAIRVGSGYLYEQYF
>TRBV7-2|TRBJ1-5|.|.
TGTGCCAGCAGCTCCCTGAATGCGGATCAGCCCCAGCATTTT
CASSSLNADQPQHF
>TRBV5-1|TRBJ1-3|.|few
TGCGCCAGCAGCTTGGAACAGGGCTCTGGAAACACCATATATTTT
CASSLEQGSGNTIYF
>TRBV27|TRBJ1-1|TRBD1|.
TGTGCCAGCAGGACAGGGGCGCGGACGACTGAAGCTTTCTTT
CASRTGARTTEAFF
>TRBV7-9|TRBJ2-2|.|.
TGTGCCAGCAGCGACTCGAACACCGGGGAGCTGTTTTTT
CASSDSNTGELFF
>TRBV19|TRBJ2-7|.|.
TGTGCCAGTAGTATAGGAAGCCTAAACGAGCAGTACTTC
CASSIGSLNEQYF
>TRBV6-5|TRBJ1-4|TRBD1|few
TGTGCCAGCAGCCCAGACAGGGACTTGAGCGAAAAACTGTTTTTT
CASSPDRDLSEKLFF
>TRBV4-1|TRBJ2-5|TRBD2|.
TGCGCCAGCAGCCAAGACACCACGACTAGCGGGAGAAGGGAGACCCAGTACTTC
CASSQDTTTSGRRETQYF
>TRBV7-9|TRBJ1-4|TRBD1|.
TGTGCCAGCAGCGCAGGCGGGACAGGGAATGAAAAACTGTTTTTT
CASSAGGTGNEKLFF